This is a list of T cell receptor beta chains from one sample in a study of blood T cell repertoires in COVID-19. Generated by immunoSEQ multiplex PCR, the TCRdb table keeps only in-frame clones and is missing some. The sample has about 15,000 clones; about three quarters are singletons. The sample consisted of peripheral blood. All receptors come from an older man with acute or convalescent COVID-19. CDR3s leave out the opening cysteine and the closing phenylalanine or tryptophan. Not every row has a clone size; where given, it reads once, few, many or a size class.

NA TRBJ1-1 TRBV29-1 SGRQTNTEAF
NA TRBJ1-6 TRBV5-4 ASSGGGTFNSPLH
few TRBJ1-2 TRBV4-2 ASSQGGEDGYT
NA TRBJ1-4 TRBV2 ASSDQGAREKLF
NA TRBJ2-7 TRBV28 ASSLSISSYEQY
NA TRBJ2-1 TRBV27 ASSLSASGNLNEQF
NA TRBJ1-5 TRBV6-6 ASSPLERGSNQPQH
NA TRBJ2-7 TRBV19 ASSINLLSGSGFYEQY
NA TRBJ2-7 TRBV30 AWNPGMRELGEQY
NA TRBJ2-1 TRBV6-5 ASSSWGLYNEQF
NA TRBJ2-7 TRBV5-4 ASSPPRGPASEQY
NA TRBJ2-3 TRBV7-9 ASSLASGGTDTQY
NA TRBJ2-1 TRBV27 ASSTQGYNEQF
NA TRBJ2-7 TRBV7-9 ASSPPTRTGVSYEQY
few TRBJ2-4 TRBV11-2 ASSYLSAKNIQY
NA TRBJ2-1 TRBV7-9 ASSLGAGWDNEQF
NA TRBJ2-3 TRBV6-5 ASKAGAGDTQY
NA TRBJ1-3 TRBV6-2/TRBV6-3 ASSYIGPGAGNTIY
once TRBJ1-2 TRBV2 ASSVGGNYGYT
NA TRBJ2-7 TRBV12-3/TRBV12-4 ASSPGRYEQY